This T cell receptor beta chain was sequenced during a study of T-cell reconstitution after alpha-beta-depleted transplantation in children. This sample's TCRbeta library carried unique molecular identifier barcodes. A single record per CDR3 protein comes from TCRdb applying MiXCR to the PCR reads. Of roughly 250,000 distinct CDR3 sequences listed, roughly 8% are singletons. This clonotype has at least ten counts. Its antigen is currently unknown. V was pared by 4 bases and J by 2 bases, with 14 bases of the junction left unmatched. CDR1 KGHSH and CDR2 LQKENI come from the germline V gene. CDR3 length: 18 residues. Findings of the study overall: Expanded graft clones, several hundred of them, were reportedly the source of alpha-beta T cells about two months after transplant.

The source was PBMCs, mostly from graft donor cells, collected 180 days after TCRalphabeta/CD19-depleted stem cell transplant. This rearrangement joins TRBV18 to TRBJ2-4, with 7 bases identical to TRBD1. This receptor was taken from a male patient aged 5 to 17 who had a stem cell transplant for acute lymphoblastic leukemia, so the T cells may come from the graft donor. The CDR3 reads CASSRREGTAEPKNIQYF. In DNA form, the CDR3 reads TGTGCCAGCTCACGAAGAGAGGGGACAGCAGAGCCCAAAAACATTCAGTACTTC.